This T cell receptor beta chain was profiled in a study of response to subunit inactivated influenza vaccine listed by TCRdb under 2018. A note on the overall study: To follow how T cells responded to a trivalent subunit inactivated influenza vaccine, the researchers relied on deep quantitative profiling of the T cell receptor repertoire. On the study overall, not on this receptor specifically: The authors proposed that each seasonal influenza vaccination may bring in only a limited number of new T cells.

In its sample, this clonotype was seen a few times. Its antigen is unknown. No much larger clone is present one base from it, and per-base qualities are unavailable. Library preparation used RT-PCR. The sequencer was an Illumina HiSeq 2500. TCRdb redid the processing of the public reads, applying fastp at Q25 and MiXCR, and retained in-frame beta chains. Rows merge per CDR3 protein into single entries with the most common DNA and genes. This sample gives about 500,000 distinct CDR3 sequences in total; 15% to 20% of them show up just once. Clones ranked in the top ten supply 3% of the sample. The germline V gene provides CDR1 ENHRY and CDR2 SYGVKD. From V the trimming removes 3 bases and from J it removes 2 bases, while the gene matches leave 6 bases of the junction unaccounted for. From its cysteine to its phenylalanine, the CDR3 spans 15 amino acids. Only the CDR3 region is kept as DNA, spanning 45 bases read in frame from base 1.

The specimen was CD4+ T cells sorted from PBMCs, collected 23 months after vaccination. The clonotype was recovered from a man aged 50 to 69 who received an inactivated influenza vaccine. Donor details come from another sample of the same person, matched by shared clones. In this chain, TRBV10-3 is recombined with TRBJ2-7, and TRBD1 matches 8 of the central bases. The DNA sequence reads TGTGCCATCAGTGACAATGGACAGGGAGCCTACGAGCAGTACTTC. It specifies CAISDNGQGAYEQYF.